A single T cell receptor (beta chain) is shown here with its context. Its antigen is still unknown. No clone much larger than this one lies a single base away; base qualities are absent. This entry comes from a study of lymphopenia after photon versus proton radiotherapy (dated by TCRdb to the late 2010s). Looking at the study overall: In patients with gastrointestinal tumors who developed high-grade lymphopenia, the study compared the immunological effects of photon radiation therapy with those of proton radiation therapy. The goal of the study was to characterize the differences between the two radiation modalities in how they affect the immune system. The cohort included approximately 18 patients with gastrointestinal tumors who developed lymphopenia after receiving either photon or proton therapy.

Findings and caveats that apply to the study as a whole: Across the cohort, a larger post-nadir drop in TCR diversity was inversely correlated with overall survival time among patients who died. Once the lymphocyte count had reached its nadir, the repertoires of photon-treated patients showed oligoclonal expansion, particularly of CD8+ Temra cells, and this expansion drove the decline in diversity. The survival association was examined only in patients who died, and the authors described better survival with proton therapy as a possibility, not as a demonstrated result. During treatment, patients who received proton therapy stayed relatively stable, whereas patients who received photon therapy lost naive T cells and TCR diversity and gained effector/memory populations.

Library method: the immunoSEQ multiplex PCR assay. Alongside multiparametric flow cytometry, deep sequencing of rearranged TCR beta loci was used to profile the T cell repertoires. Here the immuneACCESS table is served through TCRdb, limited to in-frame sequences with V and J called. Missing clones are a known gap in these copies; in checked studies unresolved V genes cover under half, and the rest lacks a known reason. For this sample there are tens of thousands of clones; over 75% appear just once. About 2% of the sample is held by the ten biggest clonotypes. Based on the germline V gene (reference sequence), the CDR1 and CDR2 sequences are MNHNY and SVGAGI. V was cut back by 4 bases and J by 4 bases, leaving a gap of 8 bases between them. The CDR3 holds 12 amino acids from the cysteine to the phenylalanine. Of the read, only the CDR3 DNA is kept; its 36 bases are in frame from base 1.

The TCR sequence derives from a man aged 40-50 years with gastric cancer. Material: peripheral blood, obtained from a patient treated with photon-based radiotherapy. The sequence links TRBV6-6 to TRBJ2-7; the D gene is not confidently resolved. The CDR3 protein is CASSLRDYEQYF. Here is the DNA: TGTGCCAGCAGTTTGCGTGATTACGAGCAGTACTTC.